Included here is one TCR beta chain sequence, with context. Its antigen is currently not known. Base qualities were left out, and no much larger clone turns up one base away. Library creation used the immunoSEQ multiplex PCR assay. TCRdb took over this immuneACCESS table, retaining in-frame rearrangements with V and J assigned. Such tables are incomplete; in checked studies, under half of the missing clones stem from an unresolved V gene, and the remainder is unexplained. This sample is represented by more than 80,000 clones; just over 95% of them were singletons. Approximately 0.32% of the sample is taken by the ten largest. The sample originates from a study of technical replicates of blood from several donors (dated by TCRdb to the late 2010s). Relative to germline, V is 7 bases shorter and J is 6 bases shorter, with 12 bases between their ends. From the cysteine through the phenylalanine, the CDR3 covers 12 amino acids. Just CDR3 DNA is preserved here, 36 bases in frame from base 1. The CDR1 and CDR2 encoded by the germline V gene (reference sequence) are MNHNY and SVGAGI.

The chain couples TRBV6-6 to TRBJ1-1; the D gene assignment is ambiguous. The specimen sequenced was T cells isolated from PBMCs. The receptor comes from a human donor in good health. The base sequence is TGTGCCAGCACCTTGGAGGCAGCTGAAGCTTTCTTT. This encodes CASTLEAAEAFF.